The 11 T cell receptor beta chains given below trace back to one sample, sequenced in a study of T cell responses to AZD1222 COVID-19 vaccine. The method was immunoSEQ multiplex PCR; TCRdb's version includes in-frame clones alone and lacks a portion of them. The sample lists 110,000 to 150,000 clones; approximately 92% were seen once. This specimen was peripheral blood, taken 28 days after the second AZD1222 dose. These receptors all come from an adult who received the AZD1222 COVID-19 vaccine.

The CDR3 reads CASSSNPGARRQPQHF. The CDR3 nucleotides are TGTGCCAGCAGCTCGAACCCAGGGGCAAGGAGGCAGCCCCAGCATTTT. The gene calls are TRBV5-8 and TRBJ1-5; D is perhaps TRBD1 (6 bases). Trimming stripped 3 bases from V and 7 bases from J, with 20 bases between. Germline V lookup: CDR1 SGHTS, CDR2 YDEGEE. The CDR3 totals 16 residues.

This chain connects TRBV30 to TRBJ1-3; D ambiguous. The V gene's germline CDR1 is GTSNPN and CDR2 SVGIG (reference sequence). V lost 0 bases and J 0 bases, leaving 3 bases between the germline ends. The CDR3 has 13 residues. CDR3 residues: CAWSVGSGNTIYF. CDR3 nucleotide sequence: TGTGCCTGGAGTGTCGGCTCTGGAAACACCATATATTTT.

The chain carries TRBV19 and TRBJ2-6; D unclear. Germline V gene lookup returns CDR1 LNHDA and CDR2 SQIVND (reference sequence). The ends were cut back, 7 bases at V and 2 bases at J, with 6 bases in the middle. The CDR3 is 13 amino acids. The CDR3 DNA reads TGTGCCAGTAATCCCCCTGGGGCCAACGTCCTGACTTTC. This sequence encodes CASNPPGANVLTF. The full variable domain, in which reference TRBV19 and TRBJ2-6 provide the parts outside the CDR3, is DGGITQSPKYLFRKEGQNVTLSCEQNLNHDAMYWYRQDPGQGLRLIYYSQIVNDFQKGDIAEGYSVSREKKESFPLTVTSAQKNPTAFYLCASNPPGANVLTFGAGSRLTVL.

The chain has TRBV19 and TRBJ1-1, with a weak D call TRBD1 (5 bases). Germline CDR1 LNHDA, CDR2 SQIVND (reference sequence). The CDR3 covers 14 residues. Trimming shortened V by 1 base and J by 2 bases, and 8 bases separated the two germline ends. CDR3 nucleotides: TGTGCCAGTAGTATAGGAGGGGTAAACACTGAAGCTTTCTTT. Translation: CASSIGGVNTEAFF. The entire variable domain, with the rest obtained from reference TRBV19 and TRBJ1-1, is as follows: DGGITQSPKYLFRKEGQNVTLSCEQNLNHDAMYWYRQDPGQGLRLIYYSQIVNDFQKGDIAEGYSVSREKKESFPLTVTSAQKNPTAFYLCASSIGGVNTEAFFGQGTRLTVV.

The sample holds one count of this clone. The chain joins TRBV28 to TRBJ1-2, with D perhaps matching TRBD1 (5 bases). This CDR3 spans 15 amino acids. The V gene's germline CDR1 is MDHEN and CDR2 SYDVKM. Trimming pared 1 base from V and 2 bases from J, leaving 11 bases between. The CDR3 sequence: CASSLLTGQNYGYTF. The CDR3 DNA reads TGTGCCAGCAGTTTATTAACAGGCCAAAACTATGGCTACACCTTC.

The chain combines TRBV28 with TRBJ1-1; 7 bases fit TRBD1. Trimming took 1 base from V and 1 from J; bases not matched to a gene: 3. Germline V gives CDR1 MDHEN, CDR2 SYDVKM. The CDR3 loop spans 15 amino acids. Here the CDR3 reads CASSLYRGTNTEAFF. The CDR3, as DNA: TGTGCCAGCAGTTTATACAGGGGCACGAACACTGAAGCTTTCTTT.

The chain employs TRBV28 and TRBJ1-6; perhaps TRBD1 as D (5 bases). V was trimmed by 6 bases and J by 8 bases, leaving 14 bases between them. The CDR3 sequence is 14 residues long. The germline V gene has CDR1 MDHEN and CDR2 SYDVKM. CDR3 residues: CASRRVPRDSPLHF. CDR3 DNA: TGTGCCAGCAGACGGGTCCCCAGGGATTCACCCCTCCACTTT.

In DNA form, the CDR3 reads TGTGCCTGGACCTTCGGAGGGGCAGGGGGTATCGGTGGCTACACCTTC. Translation gives CAWTFGGAGGIGGYTF. The rearrangement joins TRBV30 to TRBJ1-2; 7 bases match TRBD1. The V gene end was trimmed by 4 bases and the J gene end by 7 bases; junction bases not matched to a gene: 18. Looked up from germline, CDR1 is GTSNPN and CDR2 is SVGIG (reference sequence). This CDR3 is built from 16 residues.

This clone was observed a single time. This sequence joins TRBV10-3 and TRBJ1-1, with unresolved D. Between the trimmed V and J ends, which lost 2 bases and 3 bases, there was a span of 4 bases. CDR3 length: 12 amino acids. Per germline, CDR1 ENHRY and CDR2 SYGVKD. DNA of the CDR3: TGTGCCATCAGTGAGGGGGACACTGAAGCTTTCTTT. Its translation is CAISEGDTEAFF.

V usage is TRBV30 and J usage is TRBJ1-5; D gene unclear. The V gene lost 2 bases and the J gene lost 7 bases, with 9 bases spanning the gap. CDR1 GTSNPN and CDR2 SVGIG come from the germline V gene (reference sequence). The CDR3 has 12 residues. The CDR3 loop reads CAWSSLRQPQHF. CDR3 bases: TGTGCCTGGAGTTCCCTTAGGCAGCCCCAGCATTTT.

The rearrangement uses TRBV12-3 or TRBV12-4 and TRBJ1-6; the D gene is possibly TRBD1 (6 bases). Trimming removed 5 bases from V and 9 bases from J, with 11 bases in between. CDR3 length: 13 residues. The CDR3 reads CASSVQGSSPLHF. The CDR3 nucleotides read TGTGCCAGCAGTGTACAGGGTAGTTCACCCCTCCACTTT.